The rows below give T cell receptor beta chains drawn from one sample of a study of blood T cell repertoires in COVID-19. Repertoires were generated with immunoSEQ multiplex PCR, while TCRdb's copy carries only in-frame clones and drops some. Of 50,000 to 60,000 clones listed, around 83% are singletons. The material sequenced was peripheral blood. Every receptor here comes from a human donor in a cohort sampled during active or convalescent COVID-19. Each CDR3 is given with its conserved first and last residue. D genes are given only for firm matches. Only part of the rows carry a size: once, few, many, or a class if the clone is expanded.

d_gene | j_gene | v_gene | abundance | CDR3aa | CDR3nt
. | TRBJ1-5 | TRBV6-5 | few | CASTGVHQPQHF | TGTGCCAGCACAGGGGTTCATCAGCCCCAGCATTTT
. | TRBJ1-4 | TRBV2 | . | CASRVQGTNEKLFF | TGTGCCAGCAGGGTACAGGGAACTAATGAAAAACTGTTTTTT
. | TRBJ2-7 | TRBV5-1 | . | CASSLIPGETYEQYF | TGCGCCAGCAGCTTGATACCGGGGGAGACCTACGAGCAGTACTTC
TRBD2 | TRBJ2-3 | TRBV7-2 | . | CATRAGGPQDTQYF | TGTGCCACTAGGGCGGGGGGGCCCCAAGATACGCAGTATTTT
. | TRBJ2-3 | TRBV11-2 | . | CASSVGQSGDTQYF | TGTGCCAGCAGCGTTGGACAGTCTGGGGATACGCAGTATTTT
TRBD1 | TRBJ1-1 | TRBV19 | . | CASKKTGGVEAFF | TGTGCCAGTAAAAAGACAGGGGGTGTTGAAGCTTTCTTT
TRBD2 | TRBJ2-1 | TRBV11-2 | . | CASRVGRGGSYNEQFF | TGTGCCAGCAGAGTCGGTCGGGGGGGCTCCTACAATGAGCAGTTCTTC
. | TRBJ1-6 | TRBV6-5 | . | CASSPERGASPHF | TGTGCCAGCAGTCCCGAACGGGGGGCAAGCCCCCACTTT
TRBD1 | TRBJ1-1 | TRBV19 | few | CASSQTGMKGKAFF | TGTGCCAGTAGTCAGACAGGGATGAAAGGTAAAGCTTTCTTT
. | TRBJ2-5 | TRBV7-2 | . | CASSPRGAKETQYF | TGTGCCAGCAGCCCCCGGGGGGCCAAAGAGACCCAGTACTTC
. | TRBJ2-2 | TRBV4-1 | . | CASLGPYMSGGTGELFF | TGCGCCAGTTTAGGCCCGTATATGAGCGGTGGAACCGGGGAGCTGTTTTTT
TRBD2 | TRBJ2-5 | TRBV7-3 | . | CASSLKVTGLVETQYF | TGTGCCAGCAGCTTAAAGGTAACCGGACTAGTTGAGACCCAGTACTTC
. | TRBJ1-5 | TRBV2 | . | CASSEGGRPNQPQHF | TGTGCCAGCAGTGAAGGGGGCAGACCCAATCAGCCCCAGCATTTT
TRBD1 | TRBJ1-2 | TRBV4-2 | . | CASSVQTPTGGGYGYTF | TGTGCCAGCAGCGTACAAACCCCTACAGGGGGCGGCTATGGCTACACCTTC
. | TRBJ1-3 | TRBV18 | . | CASSPPGPRRLSGNTIYF | TGTGCCAGCTCACCTCCCGGTCCTCGCCGTCTCTCTGGAAACACCATATATTTT
. | TRBJ2-4 | TRBV5-6 | . | CASSQTGGFDIQYF | TGTGCCAGCAGCCAAACCGGCGGATTTGACATTCAGTACTTC
. | TRBJ2-1 | TRBV3-1/TRBV3-2 | . | CASSPLGGTYNEQFF | TGTGCCAGCAGCCCTTTAGGGGGAACTTACAATGAGCAGTTCTTC
. | TRBJ2-1 | TRBV4-1 | . | CASSQDYTTLPEQFF | TGCGCCAGCAGCCAAGATTACACAACCCTGCCTGAGCAGTTCTTC
. | TRBJ2-1 | TRBV7-8 | . | CASSLSGQGMKEQFF | TGTGCCAGCAGCTTAAGTGGGCAGGGGATGAAGGAGCAGTTCTTC
TRBD1 | TRBJ2-6 | TRBV5-1 | . | CASRYGQGADGGAGANVLTF | TGCGCCAGCAGATACGGACAGGGGGCTGACGGAGGTGCTGGGGCCAACGTCCTGACTTTC
. | TRBJ2-1 | TRBV5-1 | . | CASSPTGSEYNEQFF | TGCGCCAGCAGCCCAACAGGGAGCGAATACAATGAGCAGTTCTTC
. | TRBJ1-2 | TRBV6-5 | . | CASSYSGARGYTF | TGTGCCAGCAGTTACTCGGGGGCGCGTGGCTACACCTTC
TRBD1 | TRBJ1-1 | TRBV6-2/TRBV6-3 | . | CASSYLGQGREAFF | TGTGCCAGCAGTTACTTGGGACAGGGGAGGGAAGCTTTCTTT
TRBD1 | TRBJ1-6 | TRBV7-6 | . | CASSSGTGGLNSPLHF | TGTGCCAGCAGCTCCGGGACAGGGGGCCTTAATTCACCCCTCCACTTT
. | TRBJ2-1 | TRBV11-2 | . | CASSLGPRSAGYNEQFF | TGTGCCAGCAGCTTAGGGCCCCGTAGTGCAGGATACAATGAGCAGTTCTTC
. | TRBJ1-1 | TRBV3-1/TRBV3-2 | . | CASSQSHTEAFF | TGTGCCAGCAGCCAATCTCACACTGAAGCTTTCTTT
TRBD1 | TRBJ1-2 | TRBV9 | . | CASSLGQATDYGYTF | TGTGCCAGCAGCTTGGGACAGGCAACCGACTATGGCTACACCTTC
. | TRBJ2-7 | TRBV6-5 | few | CASTGGAYNYEQYF | TGTGCCAGCACCGGAGGGGCCTATAACTACGAGCAGTACTTC
TRBD1 | TRBJ2-7 | TRBV6-2/TRBV6-3 | . | CASSQGQGMYEQYF | TGTGCCAGCAGCCAGGGACAGGGAATGTATGAGCAGTACTTC
. | TRBJ2-7 | TRBV7-9 | . | CASSQTSSYEQYF | TGTGCCAGCAGTCAAACAAGCTCCTACGAGCAGTACTTC
TRBD1 | TRBJ1-6 | TRBV10-3 | . | CAAGQGLDSPLHF | TGTGCCGCCGGACAGGGCCTGGATTCACCCCTCCACTTT
TRBD1 | TRBJ1-1 | TRBV9 | few | CASSGGQAQNTEAFF | TGTGCCAGCAGCGGGGGACAGGCCCAGAACACTGAAGCTTTCTTT
. | TRBJ2-2 | TRBV7-2 | once | CASSLVRGHRELFF | TGTGCCAGCAGCTTAGTCAGGGGTCACCGGGAGCTGTTTTTT
. | TRBJ1-4 | TRBV2 | . | CASGPGTWTEKLFF | TGTGCCAGCGGACCCGGGACATGGACTGAAAAACTGTTTTTT
. | TRBJ1-5 | TRBV2 | . | CATRGGRGGNQPQHF | TGTGCCACTCGGGGGGGTCGCGGTGGCAATCAGCCCCAGCATTTT
. | TRBJ1-3 | TRBV6-5 | . | CASSYGIRSSGNTIYF | TGTGCCAGCAGTTACGGAATTAGGAGCTCTGGAAACACCATATATTTT
. | TRBJ2-7 | TRBV4-1 | . | CASSQRGIRGDPLRFSYEQYF | TGCGCCAGCAGCCAAAGAGGGATAAGAGGAGACCCTCTTCGTTTCTCCTACGAGCAGTACTTC
TRBD2 | TRBJ2-2 | TRBV9 | . | CASTSGLGWTGELFF | TGTGCCAGTACTAGCGGACTGGGGTGGACCGGGGAGCTGTTTTTT
. | TRBJ1-1 | TRBV6-5 | . | CASSPGGLNTEAFF | TGTGCCAGCAGTCCGGGGGGTTTAAACACTGAAGCTTTCTTT
TRBD1 | TRBJ2-7 | TRBV7-2 | . | CASSSDQGAREQYF | TGTGCCAGCAGCTCAGATCAGGGGGCTAGGGAGCAGTACTTC
TRBD1 | TRBJ1-1 | TRBV13 | few | CASGRTGPMAEAFF | TGTGCCAGCGGACGGACAGGCCCTATGGCTGAAGCTTTCTTT
. | TRBJ1-1 | TRBV4-3 | . | CASSQVLRDTEAFF | TGCGCCAGCAGCCAGGTACTGAGGGACACTGAAGCTTTCTTT
. | TRBJ2-3 | TRBV6-5 | . | CASSYSWAYTDTQYF | TGTGCCAGCAGTTACTCGTGGGCTTACACAGATACGCAGTATTTT
TRBD1 | TRBJ1-2 | TRBV6-5 | . | CASSYGTGAYGYTF | TGTGCCAGCAGTTACGGGACAGGGGCCTATGGCTACACCTTC
. | TRBJ1-1 | TRBV19 | few | CASTADWGNTEAFF | TGTGCCAGTACCGCGGACTGGGGGAACACTGAAGCTTTCTTT
TRBD2 | TRBJ2-1 | TRBV30 | . | CAGGLAGGRNEQFF | TGTGCCGGCGGACTAGCGGGGGGCCGGAATGAGCAGTTCTTC
TRBD1 | TRBJ2-7 | TRBV19 | once | CASSSRTGSSYEQYF | TGTGCCAGTAGTTCTCGGACAGGGAGCTCCTACGAGCAGTACTTC
. | TRBJ1-3 | TRBV5-4 | . | CASSDRFSGNTIYF | TGTGCCAGCAGCGACAGGTTCTCTGGAAACACCATATATTTT